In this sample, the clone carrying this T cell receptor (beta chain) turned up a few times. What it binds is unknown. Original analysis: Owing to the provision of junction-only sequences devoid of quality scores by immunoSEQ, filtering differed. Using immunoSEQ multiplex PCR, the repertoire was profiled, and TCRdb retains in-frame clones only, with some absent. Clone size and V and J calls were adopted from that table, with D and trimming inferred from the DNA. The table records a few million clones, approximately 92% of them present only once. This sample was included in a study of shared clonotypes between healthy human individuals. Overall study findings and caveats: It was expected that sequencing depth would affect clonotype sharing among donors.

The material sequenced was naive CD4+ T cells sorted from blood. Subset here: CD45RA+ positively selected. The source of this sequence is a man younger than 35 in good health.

CDR3 region: CASSPGLAGGEYF. CDR3 coding DNA: TGTGCCAGCAGCCCCGGACTAGCGGGAGGCGAGTACTTC. J is TRBJ2-7 and V is TRBV7-9; 14 bases fit TRBD2. Germline assignment: CDR1 SEHNR and CDR2 FQNEAQ (reference sequence). V lost 5 bases to trimming and J lost 11 bases; unmatched junction nucleotides: 5. The CDR3 loop spans 13 amino acids.